These 30 T cell receptor beta chains were all obtained from the same sample, sequenced in a study of cytomegalovirus exposure and HLA in healthy donors. The PCR employed 60 Vbeta primers together with 13 Jbeta primers. TCRdb's copy holds only in-frame clones and misses some; the assay was immunoSEQ multiplex PCR. The table shows around 190,000 clones, with approximately 82% occurring only once. The sequenced material came from PBMCs. The origin of the receptors is a girl aged 2-10 years in good health and CMV-seropositive.

The V gene is TRBV10-2, the J gene TRBJ2-7; D gene unclear. CDR1 is WSHSY and CDR2 is SAAADI in the germline V gene. CDR3 length: 13 residues. V lost 2 bases and J lost 2, with 7 bases in between. CDR3: CASSEGGAYEQYF. CDR3 bases: TGCGCCAGCAGTGAGGGCGGTGCCTACGAGCAGTACTTC.

This sequence joins TRBV4-1 and TRBJ2-1; D is unclear. Trimming shortened V by 4 bases and J by 2 bases, and 6 bases separated the two germline ends. The CDR3 runs to 13 residues. Germline V gene data show CDR1 as MGHRA and CDR2 as YSYEKL. The CDR3 sequence is CASSRAAYNEQFF. Here the CDR3 DNA reads TGCGCCAGCAGCCGGGCAGCCTACAATGAGCAGTTCTTC.

This chain's CDR3 is CASSHKADGYTF. CDR3 in DNA: TGTGCCAGCAGTCATAAAGCTGATGGCTACACCTTC. This chain links TRBV6-1 with TRBJ1-2; D ambiguous. The CDR3 sequence is 12 residues long. V was pared by 5 bases and J by 6 bases, with 10 bases between. Germline CDR1 MNHNS, CDR2 SASEGT.

V and J are TRBV18 and TRBJ2-3, with 10 bases that match TRBD2. The ends lost 6 bases at V and 2 bases at J; junction bases unmatched: 8. This CDR3 contains 16 residues. Germline assignment: CDR1 KGHSH and CDR2 LQKENI. The CDR3 protein is CASSLGTSATTDTQYF. CDR3 nucleotides: TGTGCCAGCTCCCTAGGGACTAGCGCAACCACAGATACGCAGTATTTT.

V gene TRBV19 combines with J gene TRBJ1-1; 9 nucleotides line up with TRBD1. With 3 bases clipped from V and 4 bases from J, the junction kept 9 bases outside the gene matches. The length of the CDR3 is 16 residues. Per the germline V gene, CDR1 is LNHDA and CDR2 is SQIVND (reference sequence). CDR3 sequence (DNA): TGTGCCAGTAGTATCGGGGACAGGGCCCGGAGCACTGAAGCTTTCTTT. It yields the protein CASSIGDRARSTEAFF.

The V call is TRBV11-3, the J call TRBJ1-1, with D unresolved. Germline V CDR1 and CDR2: SGHNT, YENEEA. The CDR3 totals 16 residues. Trimming removed 5 bases from V and 1 base from J, with 17 bases in between. CDR3: CASSDLKLLSNTEAFF. The CDR3 DNA follows: TGTGCCAGCAGCGACCTTAAACTACTATCGAACACTGAAGCTTTCTTT.

The rearrangement uses TRBV27 and TRBJ2-1; D is perhaps TRBD1 (5 bases). The CDR3 runs to 14 residues. Germline values: CDR1 MNHEY, CDR2 SMNVEV (reference sequence). V was clipped by 9 bases and J by 8 bases, with 20 bases between them. DNA of the CDR3: TGTGCCAGTTCCATTGGGGAAGGGGTTGATGAGCAGTTCTTC. Translating gives CASSIGEGVDEQFF.

Comment on this clone: The sample holds other DNA sequences that translate to the same CDR3. The rearrangement uses TRBV6-5 and TRBJ1-5; 7 nucleotides agree with TRBD1. V shed 6 bases and J 7 bases; nucleotides not matched to a gene: 6. CDR1 is MNHEY and CDR2 is SVGAGI in the germline V gene. The CDR3 extends over 13 amino acids. The CDR3 region has the DNA TGTGCCAGCAGAAGGACAGGTGGCCAGCCCCAGCATTTT. It specifies CASRRTGGQPQHF.

The chain combines TRBV5-1 with TRBJ1-6, with 7 bases identical to TRBD1. Trimming removed 0 bases from V and 9 bases from J; junction bases left unmatched: 6. Germline V lookup: CDR1 SGHRS, CDR2 YFSETQ. The CDR3 is 15 amino acids. For the CDR3, the DNA is TGCGCCAGCAGCTTGGGACAGGGAGAGAGTTCACCCCTCCACTTT. This sequence encodes CASSLGQGESSPLHF.

The chain employs TRBV5-4 and TRBJ1-3, with no clear D. CDR3 length: 16 amino acids. CDR1 is SGHNT and CDR2 is YYREEE in the germline V gene (reference sequence). The V end lost 4 bases, the J end lost 0 bases, and 14 bases lay between the germline ends. The CDR3 is CASSESRYSSGNTIYF. Here the CDR3 DNA reads TGTGCCAGCAGCGAATCGAGATACAGCTCTGGAAACACCATATATTTT.

The chain employs TRBV27 and TRBJ2-5, with 8 bases lining up with TRBD1. The last part of the DNA fits TRBJ2-7 better; the J call may be wrong. CDR1 is MNHEY and CDR2 is SMNVEV in the germline V gene (reference sequence). CDR3 length equals 14 residues. The CDR3 DNA is TGTGCCAGCAGCCGGACAGGGCGATCCTACGAGCAGTACTTC. Amino acids: CASSRTGRSYEQYF.

The chain is built from TRBV6-1 and TRBJ2-1; 7 positions match TRBD1. Trimming cost V 7 bases and J 6 bases; bases outside gene matches: 9. Germline V gene lookup returns CDR1 MNHNS and CDR2 SASEGT. This CDR3 is 14 amino acids long. The CDR3: CASTMDRLVNEQFF. In DNA, the CDR3 is TGTGCCAGCACTATGGACAGGTTGGTCAATGAGCAGTTCTTC.

The chain couples TRBV1 to TRBJ1-5; TRBD1 is the table's D call, not checked against the DNA. TRBV1 is labeled a pseudogene. The CDR3 contains 17 residues. The CDR3 here is CTSSHLWGQGVNQPQHF. The CDR3 bases are TGCACCAGCAGCCACCTTTGGGGCCAGGGGGTAAATCAGCCCCAGCATTTT.

This clone was detected only a few times. The chain links TRBV27 to TRBJ2-6; 7 bases line up with TRBD1. Germline V lookup: CDR1 MNHEY, CDR2 SMNVEV (reference sequence). The CDR3 totals 12 residues. The CDR3 here is CAAGGGANVLTF. The CDR3 DNA follows: TGTGCGGCAGGGGGAGGGGCCAACGTCCTGACTTTC.

This sequence joins TRBV7-2 and TRBJ2-1; 9 bases are shared with TRBD2. V lost 4 bases to trimming and J lost 7 bases; unmatched junction nucleotides: 11. From germline, CDR1 is SGHTA and CDR2 FQGNSA. This CDR3 is 16 amino acids long. The CDR3 region has the DNA TGTGCCAGCAGCTCCTGGCGGGGGGGCCTAGGGAATGAGCAGTTCTTC. It encodes CASSSWRGGLGNEQFF. Supplemented by reference TRBV7-2 and TRBJ2-1, the full variable domain reads GAGVSQSPSNKVTEKGKDVELRCDPISGHTALYWYRQSLGQGLEFLIYFQGNSAPDKSGLPSDRFSAERTGGSVSTLTIQRTQQEDSAVYLCASSSWRGGLGNEQFFGPGTRLTVL.

This chain joins TRBV19 and TRBJ1-1; D unclear. Germline CDR1 reads LNHDA; CDR2 reads SQIVND (reference sequence). V dropped 7 bases and J dropped 1 base, with 10 bases sitting between them. The CDR3 length is 13 residues. The CDR3 DNA sequence: TGTGCCAGTAATAAAAACGGGAACACTGAAGCTTTCTTT. Translation: CASNKNGNTEAFF.

The chain couples TRBV9 to TRBJ2-1, with TRBD2 matching over 11 bases. The V gene end was trimmed by 0 bases and the J gene end by 0 bases; junction bases not matched to a gene: 8. The CDR3 is made up of 19 amino acids. Germline CDR1 and CDR2: SGDLS and YYNGEE. The CDR3 sequence is CASSVVPSGGPSSYNEQFF. DNA of the CDR3: TGTGCCAGCAGCGTAGTCCCTAGCGGGGGGCCAAGCTCCTACAATGAGCAGTTCTTC.

This clone was detected a few times. V gene TRBV5-1 combines with J gene TRBJ2-1; unclear D gene. The CDR3 length is 15 residues. In germline, CDR1 is SGHRS, CDR2 YFSETQ. V shed 0 bases and J shed 0 bases, with 7 bases lying between them. In DNA form, the CDR3 reads TGCGCCAGCAGCTTGGACAATTACTCCTACAATGAGCAGTTCTTC. This gives the protein CASSLDNYSYNEQFF.

The chain is built from TRBV11-2 and TRBJ1-1, with a possible D match to TRBD1 (5 bases). The CDR3 has 13 residues. The germline V gene encodes CDR1 SGHAT and CDR2 FQNNGV. V was trimmed by 5 bases and J by 10 bases, leaving 17 bases between them. This chain's CDR3 is CASSPGTAGTAFF. The CDR3 bases are TGTGCCAGCAGCCCGGGGACGGCGGGGACAGCTTTCTTT.

This clone was seen a handful of times. Different DNA sequences within this sample yield the same CDR3. The chain uses TRBV30 and TRBJ2-7; 7 nucleotides align to TRBD2. V was clipped by 3 bases and J by 2 bases; unmatched bases: 16. This CDR3 has 17 residues. Per the germline V gene, CDR1 is GTSNPN and CDR2 is SVGIG (reference sequence). CDR3 protein: CAWRIASGRPQAYEQYF. The CDR3 DNA reads TGTGCCTGGAGAATTGCTAGCGGACGACCTCAAGCCTACGAGCAGTACTTC.

The gene calls are TRBV7-6 and TRBJ1-1; D remains unclear. Trimming removed 3 bases from V and 1 base from J, with 6 bases in between. Germline V gives CDR1 SGHVS, CDR2 FNYEAQ. The CDR3 is made up of 13 amino acids. The CDR3 DNA reads TGTGCCAGCAGCTTGAGGCAGAACACTGAAGCTTTCTTT. Protein: CASSLRQNTEAFF.

CDR3 protein: CASSIYFGRVTGELFF. The CDR3 coding sequence is TGTGCCAGTAGTATTTACTTCGGGCGGGTGACCGGGGAGCTGTTTTTT. The genes are TRBV19 and TRBJ2-2, with D perhaps TRBD2 (5 bases). Trimming removed 3 bases at V and 5 bases at J, with 16 bases between. In germline, CDR1 is LNHDA, CDR2 SQIVND (reference sequence). The CDR3 loop spans 16 amino acids.

This sequence joins TRBV21-1 and TRBJ1-2; TRBD1 is the table's D call and was not checked against the DNA. TRBV21-1 represents a pseudogene. The CDR3 totals 14 residues. CDR3 DNA sequence: TGTGCCAGCAGCAAAAAGGGGGTTCACTATGGCTACACCTTC. Its protein product is CASSKKGVHYGYTF.

V is TRBV5-1 and J is TRBJ2-1, with TRBD2 matching over 9 bases. The V gene's germline CDR1 is SGHRS and CDR2 YFSETQ. Trimming took 2 bases from V and 6 from J; bases not matched to a gene: 9. The CDR3 is made up of 16 amino acids. This CDR3 reads CASSFLSGGDSNEQFF. Written as DNA, the CDR3 is TGCGCCAGCAGCTTCCTTAGCGGGGGAGATTCCAATGAGCAGTTCTTC.

The chain uses TRBV27 and TRBJ2-1, with D perhaps TRBD2 (6 bases). From germline, CDR1 is MNHEY and CDR2 SMNVEV (reference sequence). V gave up 7 bases and J gave up 7 bases, with 20 bases separating them. CDR3 size: 15 residues. The CDR3 reads CASKVRGSTENEQFF. DNA for the CDR3: TGTGCCAGCAAGGTACGGGGGAGTACCGAGAATGAGCAGTTCTTC.

The chain joins TRBV6-5 to TRBJ2-2; 7 positions match TRBD1. Looked up from germline, CDR1 is MNHEY and CDR2 is SVGAGI. CDR3 size: 14 residues. The V segment lost 7 bases and the J segment 0 bases; nucleotides outside the gene matches: 2. The CDR3 region is CASIGTANTGELFF. CDR3 bases: TGTGCCAGCATTGGGACAGCGAACACCGGGGAGCTGTTTTTT.

The rearrangement links TRBV2 to TRBJ1-4; TRBD1 aligns across 7 bases. With 6 bases clipped from V and 4 bases from J, the junction kept 2 bases outside the gene matches. The CDR3 loop spans 13 amino acids. Germline values: CDR1 SNHLY, CDR2 FYNNEI. The CDR3 sequence is CASRGQINEKLFF. CDR3 DNA sequence: TGTGCCAGCAGGGGACAGATTAATGAAAAACTGTTTTTT.

The chain joins TRBV7-2 to TRBJ2-3, with 8 bases identical to TRBD2. V dropped 3 bases and J dropped 6; count of bases not matched to a gene: 20. CDR3 size: 19 residues. Germline CDR1 is SGHTA and CDR2 is FQGNSA. The CDR3 loop reads CASSLIPWRSGRSGDTQYF. CDR3 DNA: TGTGCCAGCAGCTTGATCCCTTGGAGGAGCGGGAGAAGCGGCGATACGCAGTATTTT.

This sequence joins TRBV21-1 and TRBJ1-2; the table's D gene call, TRBD1, was not cross checked with the DNA. TRBV21-1 is a listed pseudogene. CDR3 size: 18 residues. This CDR3 is CASSSRYPWDRMNYGYTF. In nucleotides, the CDR3 is TGTGCCAGCAGCTCTCGCTACCCTTGGGACAGGATGAACTATGGCTACACCTTC.

The gene calls are TRBV2 and TRBJ1-4; D gene uncertain. Trimming left V 5 bases short and J 4 bases short, with 8 bases between. Looked up from germline, CDR1 is SNHLY and CDR2 is FYNNEI. The CDR3 is 13 residues long. The CDR3 sequence is CASSLLFNEKLFF. CDR3 coding DNA: TGTGCCAGCAGTTTATTATTTAATGAAAAACTGTTTTTT.